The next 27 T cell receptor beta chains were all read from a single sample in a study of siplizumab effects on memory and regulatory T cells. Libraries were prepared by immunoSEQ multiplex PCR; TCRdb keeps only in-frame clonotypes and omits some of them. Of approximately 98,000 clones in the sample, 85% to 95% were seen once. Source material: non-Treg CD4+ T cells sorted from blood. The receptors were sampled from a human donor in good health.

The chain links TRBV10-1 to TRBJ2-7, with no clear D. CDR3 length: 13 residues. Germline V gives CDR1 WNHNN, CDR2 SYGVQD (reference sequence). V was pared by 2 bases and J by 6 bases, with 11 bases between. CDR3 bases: TGCGCCAGCAGTGAGACCGGGCGGCTCGAGCAGTACTTC. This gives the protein CASSETGRLEQYF.

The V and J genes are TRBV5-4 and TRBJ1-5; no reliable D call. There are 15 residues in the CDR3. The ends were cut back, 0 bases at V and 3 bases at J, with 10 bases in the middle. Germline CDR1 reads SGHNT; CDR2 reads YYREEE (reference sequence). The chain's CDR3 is CASSLGGTHNQPQHF. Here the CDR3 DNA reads TGTGCCAGCAGCTTGGGCGGAACCCACAATCAGCCCCAGCATTTT.

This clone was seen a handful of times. CDR3: CASSSFSTGDQPQHF. CDR3 DNA: TGTGCCAGTAGTTCCTTCTCGACAGGGGATCAGCCCCAGCATTTT. V usage is TRBV19 and J usage is TRBJ1-5; 8 positions match TRBD1. The CDR3 sequence is 15 residues long. V lost 5 bases, J lost 5 bases, and 8 bases stayed unmatched. Germline V CDR1 and CDR2: LNHDA, SQIVND (reference sequence).

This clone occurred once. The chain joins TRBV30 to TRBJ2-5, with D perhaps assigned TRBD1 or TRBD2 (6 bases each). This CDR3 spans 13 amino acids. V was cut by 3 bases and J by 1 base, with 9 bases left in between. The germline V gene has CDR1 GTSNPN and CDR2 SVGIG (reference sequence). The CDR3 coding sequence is TGTGCCTGGAGGAGGGGGGCCCAAGAGACCCAGTACTTC. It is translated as CAWRRGAQETQYF.

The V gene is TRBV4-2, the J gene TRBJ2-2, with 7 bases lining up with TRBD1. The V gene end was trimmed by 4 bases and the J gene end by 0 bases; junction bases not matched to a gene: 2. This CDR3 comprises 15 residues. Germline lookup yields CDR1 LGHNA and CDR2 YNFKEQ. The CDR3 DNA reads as TGTGCCAGCAGCCTGGGACAGCCGAACACCGGGGAGCTGTTTTTT. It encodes CASSLGQPNTGELFF.

CDR3: CASSHPVAGDEEQYF. CDR3 bases: TGTGCCAGCAGCCACCCAGTAGCGGGAGATGAAGAGCAGTACTTC. The V and J genes are TRBV7-3 and TRBJ2-7; the match to TRBD2 covers 9 bases. The CDR3 runs to 15 residues. V gave up 5 bases and J gave up 7 bases; unmatched junction bases: 12. Germline values: CDR1 SGHTA, CDR2 FQGTGA.

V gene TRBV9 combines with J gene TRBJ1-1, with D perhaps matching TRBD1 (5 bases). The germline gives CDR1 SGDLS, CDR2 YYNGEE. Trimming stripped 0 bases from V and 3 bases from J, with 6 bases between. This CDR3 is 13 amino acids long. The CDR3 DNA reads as TGTGCCAGCAGCGTAGGACAGCACACTGAAGCTTTCTTT. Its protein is CASSVGQHTEAFF.

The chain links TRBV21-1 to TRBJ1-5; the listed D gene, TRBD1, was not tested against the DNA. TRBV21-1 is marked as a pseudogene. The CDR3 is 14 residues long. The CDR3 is CASSNRDRAQPQHF. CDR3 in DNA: TGTGCCAGCAGCAACCGGGACAGGGCGCAGCCCCAGCATTTT.

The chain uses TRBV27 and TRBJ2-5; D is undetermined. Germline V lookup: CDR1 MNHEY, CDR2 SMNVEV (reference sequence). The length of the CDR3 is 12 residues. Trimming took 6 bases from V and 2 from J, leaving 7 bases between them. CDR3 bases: TGTGCCAGCAGAAGTAGACAAGAGACCCAGTACTTC. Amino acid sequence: CASRSRQETQYF.

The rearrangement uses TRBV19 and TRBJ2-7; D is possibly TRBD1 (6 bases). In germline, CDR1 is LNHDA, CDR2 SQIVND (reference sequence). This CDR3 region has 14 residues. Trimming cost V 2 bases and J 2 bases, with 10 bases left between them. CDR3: CASSISRGPYEQYF. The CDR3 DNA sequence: TGTGCCAGTAGTATAAGCAGGGGTCCCTACGAGCAGTACTTC.

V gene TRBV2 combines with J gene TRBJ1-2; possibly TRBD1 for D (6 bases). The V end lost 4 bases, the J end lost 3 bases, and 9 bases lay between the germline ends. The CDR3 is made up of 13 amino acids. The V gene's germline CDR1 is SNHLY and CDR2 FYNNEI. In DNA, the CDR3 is TGTGCCAGCAGTGTTGGACAGTACTATGGCTACACCTTC. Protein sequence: CASSVGQYYGYTF.

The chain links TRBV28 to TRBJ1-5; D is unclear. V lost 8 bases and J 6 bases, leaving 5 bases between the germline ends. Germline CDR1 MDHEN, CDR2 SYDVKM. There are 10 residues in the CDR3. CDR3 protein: CASGRQPQHF. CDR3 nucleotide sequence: TGTGCCAGCGGGCGTCAGCCCCAGCATTTT.

The CDR3 bases are TGTGCCAGCAGCTTAGAGGGACAGGGGCTAGACGAGCAGTACTTC. Amino acids: CASSLEGQGLDEQYF. The rearrangement uses TRBV7-9 and TRBJ2-7; 10 bases are shared with TRBD1. V lost 1 base, J lost 5 bases, and 5 bases stayed unmatched. The germline gives CDR1 SEHNR, CDR2 FQNEAQ (reference sequence). The length of the CDR3 is 15 residues.

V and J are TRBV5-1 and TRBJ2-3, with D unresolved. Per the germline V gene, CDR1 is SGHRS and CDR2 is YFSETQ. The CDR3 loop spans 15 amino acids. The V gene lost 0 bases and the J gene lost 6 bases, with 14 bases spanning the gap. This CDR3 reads CASSLGPPGADTQYF. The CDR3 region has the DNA TGCGCCAGCAGCTTGGGACCCCCCGGCGCCGATACGCAGTATTTT.

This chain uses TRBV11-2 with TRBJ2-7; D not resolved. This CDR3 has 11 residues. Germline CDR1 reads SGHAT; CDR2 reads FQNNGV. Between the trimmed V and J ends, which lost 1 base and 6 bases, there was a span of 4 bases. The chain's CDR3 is CASSLAAEQYF. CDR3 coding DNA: TGTGCCAGCAGCTTAGCAGCCGAGCAGTACTTC.

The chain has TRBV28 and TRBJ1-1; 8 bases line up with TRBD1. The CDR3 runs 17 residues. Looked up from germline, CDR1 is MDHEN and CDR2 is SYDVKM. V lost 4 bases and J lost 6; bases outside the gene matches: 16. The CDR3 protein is CASSSPGGVLVQSEAFF. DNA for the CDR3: TGTGCCAGCAGTTCGCCAGGGGGCGTATTAGTACAGTCTGAAGCTTTCTTT.

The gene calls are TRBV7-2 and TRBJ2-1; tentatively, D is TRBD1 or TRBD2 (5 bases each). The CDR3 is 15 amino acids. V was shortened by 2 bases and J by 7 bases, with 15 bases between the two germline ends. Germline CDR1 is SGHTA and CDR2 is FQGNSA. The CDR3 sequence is CASSLTTGPLNEQFF. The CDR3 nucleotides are TGTGCCAGCAGCTTAACGACGGGACCACTGAATGAGCAGTTCTTC.

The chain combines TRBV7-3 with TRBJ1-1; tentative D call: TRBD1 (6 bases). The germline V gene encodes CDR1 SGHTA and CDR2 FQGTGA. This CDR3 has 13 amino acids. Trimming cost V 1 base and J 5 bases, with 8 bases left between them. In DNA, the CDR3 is TGTGCCAGCAGCTTAAAAGGGGGTACTGAAGCTTTCTTT. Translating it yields CASSLKGGTEAFF. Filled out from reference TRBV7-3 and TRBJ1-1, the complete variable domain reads GAGVSQTPSNKVTEKGKYVELRCDPISGHTALYWYRQSLGQGPEFLIYFQGTGAADDSGLPNDRFFAVRPEGSVSTLKIQRTERGDSAVYLCASSLKGGTEAFFGQGTRLTVV.

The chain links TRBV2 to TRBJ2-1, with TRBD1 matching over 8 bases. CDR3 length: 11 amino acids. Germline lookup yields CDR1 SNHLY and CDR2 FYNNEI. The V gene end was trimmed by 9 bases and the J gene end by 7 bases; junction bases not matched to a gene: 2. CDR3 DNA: TGTGCCAGAGGGACAGGTAATGAGCAGTTCTTC. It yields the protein CARGTGNEQFF.

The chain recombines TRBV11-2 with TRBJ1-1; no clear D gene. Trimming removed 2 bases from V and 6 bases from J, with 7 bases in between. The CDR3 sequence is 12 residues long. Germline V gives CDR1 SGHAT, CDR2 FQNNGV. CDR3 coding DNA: TGTGCCAGCAGCTTAAGCGGCTCTGAAGCTTTCTTT. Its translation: CASSLSGSEAFF.

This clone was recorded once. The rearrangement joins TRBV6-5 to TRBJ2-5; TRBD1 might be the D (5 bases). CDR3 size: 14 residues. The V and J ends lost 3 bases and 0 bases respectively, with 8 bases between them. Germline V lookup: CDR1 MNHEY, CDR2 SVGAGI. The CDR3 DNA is TGTGCCAGCAGTTATGAAGGGGACCAAGAGACCCAGTACTTC. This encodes CASSYEGDQETQYF.

CDR3 protein: CASSDHGRFYEQYF. The CDR3 nucleotides are TGTGCCAGCAGCGACCATGGGCGTTTCTACGAGCAGTACTTC. The genes are TRBV14 and TRBJ2-7, with no clear D. V was clipped by 5 bases and J by 3 bases, with 14 bases between them. Germline CDR1 is SGHDN and CDR2 is FVKESK. This CDR3 comprises 14 residues. The full variable domain, completed using reference TRBV14 and TRBJ2-7, is EAGVTQFPSHSVIEKGQTVTLRCDPISGHDNLYWYRRVMGKEIKFLLHFVKESKQDESGMPNNRFLAERTGGTYSTLKVQPAELEDSGVYFCASSDHGRFYEQYFGPGTRLTVT.

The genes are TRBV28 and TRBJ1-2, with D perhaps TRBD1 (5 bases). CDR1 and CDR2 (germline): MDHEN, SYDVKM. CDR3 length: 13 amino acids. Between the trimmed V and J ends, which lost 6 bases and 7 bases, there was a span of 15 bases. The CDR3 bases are TGTGCCAGCAGGGCCTCGGGGGAAGGTGGCTACACCTTC. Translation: CASRASGEGGYTF.

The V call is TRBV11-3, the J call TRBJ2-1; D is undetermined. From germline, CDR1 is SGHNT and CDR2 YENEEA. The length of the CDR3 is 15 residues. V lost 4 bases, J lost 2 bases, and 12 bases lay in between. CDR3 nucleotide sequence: TGTGCCAGCAGCTCTAGGGTTCTCGCCTACAATGAGCAGTTCTTC. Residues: CASSSRVLAYNEQFF. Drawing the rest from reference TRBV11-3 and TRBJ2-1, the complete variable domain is EAGVVQSPRYKIIEKKQPVAFWCNPISGHNTLYWYLQNLGQGPELLIRYENEEAVDDSQLPKDRFSAERLKGVDSTLKIQPAELGDSAVYLCASSSRVLAYNEQFFGPGTRLTVL.

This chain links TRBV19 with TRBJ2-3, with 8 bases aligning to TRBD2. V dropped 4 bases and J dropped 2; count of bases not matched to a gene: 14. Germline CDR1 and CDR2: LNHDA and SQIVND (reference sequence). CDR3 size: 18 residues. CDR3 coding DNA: TGTGCCAGTAGTACCCACTACACTAGCGGCCCCTCCACAGATACGCAGTATTTT. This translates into CASSTHYTSGPSTDTQYF.

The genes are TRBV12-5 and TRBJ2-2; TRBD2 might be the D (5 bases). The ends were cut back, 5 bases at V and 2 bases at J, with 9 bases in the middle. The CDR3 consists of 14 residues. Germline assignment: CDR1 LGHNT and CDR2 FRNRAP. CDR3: CASGLGVNTGELFF. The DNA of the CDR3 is TGTGCTAGTGGTCTCGGGGTAAACACCGGGGAGCTGTTTTTT.

In nucleotides, the CDR3 is TGCAGCGTAGCCGGGACAGGGGGTTTCACCGGGGAGCTGTTTTTT. Its translation is CSVAGTGGFTGELFF. This chain links TRBV29-1 with TRBJ2-2, with 11 bases aligning to TRBD1. V shed 6 bases, J shed 4 bases, and the junction held 7 bases outside the gene matches. Per germline, CDR1 SQVTM and CDR2 ANQGSEA. The CDR3 has 15 amino acids.